At least ten counts were recorded for the clone carrying this TCR beta chain. The antigen is not known. This sample was included in a study of T cells in Graves' hyperthyroidism and ophthalmopathy. In the study overall: Prior to any treatment, at the point of initial diagnosis, peripheral blood was collected.

Amplification of TCR beta CDR3 regions used RNA as the template. Primed by the HTBI set, a first-round RT-PCR was run on the TCR CDR3. TCRdb re-called the multiplex PCR reads through MiXCR, storing one row per CDR3 protein. The data contain 300,000 to 450,000 distinct CDR3 sequences, approximately 15% of them seen just once; the ten biggest clones take up approximately 32%. The length of the CDR3 is 14 residues. From germline, CDR1 is MGHRA and CDR2 YSYEKL. V dropped 2 bases and J dropped 1 base, with 8 bases sitting between them. Over 18 months, lack of ophthalmopathy progression marked Graves' hyperthyroidism as stable. Uncontrolled infection, other autoimmune disease, pregnancy and lactation each barred patients from inclusion. Whole-study results and caveats: Peripheral blood also featured most of the thyroid clonotypes expanded above 0.001.

Sequenced: blood. The TCR originated in a woman in her thirties with Graves' hyperthyroidism. The chain recombines TRBV4-1 with TRBJ1-1, with D unresolved. CDR3 bases: TGCGCCAGCAGCCAAAGTAGACCGAACACTGAAGCTTTCTTT. This gives the protein CASSQSRPNTEAFF.